The 6 T cell receptor beta chains below all came from one sample that was sequenced in a study of T cell responses to AZD1222 COVID-19 vaccine. Assay: immunoSEQ multiplex PCR; the TCRdb copy retains only in-frame clones and omits some. The sample shows approximately 28,000 clones, approximately 90% of them seen only once. The sample consisted of peripheral blood, taken 28 days after the second AZD1222 dose. The source of these receptors is an adult who received the AZD1222 COVID-19 vaccine.

The rearrangement joins TRBV10-3 to TRBJ2-2; no firm D call. The CDR3 length is 15 residues. The germline V and J ends were trimmed by 6 bases and 8 bases, with 19 bases remaining between them. Germline CDR1 is ENHRY and CDR2 is SYGVKD. The CDR3 reads CAIRTELTAIGELFF. CDR3 sequence (DNA): TGTGCCATCAGAACAGAATTAACCGCGATTGGGGAGCTGTTTTTT.

The chain is built from TRBV7-6 and TRBJ2-3; 9 bases align to TRBD2. V dropped 3 bases and J dropped 2; count of bases not matched to a gene: 9. This CDR3 is 17 amino acids long. Germline V gene lookup returns CDR1 SGHVS and CDR2 FNYEAQ. CDR3 in DNA: TGTGCCAGCAGCTTCTTCCTAGCGGGGACGTCCACAGATACGCAGTATTTT. Protein product: CASSFFLAGTSTDTQYF.

This chain uses TRBV11-2 with TRBJ1-5; D uncertain. CDR1 is SGHAT, CDR2 FQNNGV, per germline. The CDR3 totals 13 residues. V lost 5 bases, J lost 6 bases, and 11 bases lay in between. DNA for the CDR3: TGTGCCAGCAGCAGGGATTGGGCTCAGCCCCAGCATTTT. Translating it yields CASSRDWAQPQHF. The complete variable domain, with remaining parts taken from reference TRBV11-2 and TRBJ1-5, reads EAGVAQSPRYKIIEKRQSVAFWCNPISGHATLYWYQQILGQGPKLLIQFQNNGVVDDSQLPKDRFSAERLKGVDSTLKIQPAKLEDSAVYLCASSRDWAQPQHFGDGTRLSIL.

This sequence joins TRBV12-3 or TRBV12-4 and TRBJ2-3; D not resolved. CDR3 length: 13 residues. The V end lost 3 bases, the J end lost 3 bases, and 7 bases lay between the germline ends. For the CDR3, the DNA is TGTGCCAGCAGTTTTTTTGGTACAGATACGCAGTATTTT. Amino acids: CASSFFGTDTQYF.

The genes are TRBV4-3 and TRBJ2-3, with 8 nucleotides matching TRBD1. Germline CDR1 and CDR2: LGHNA and YSLEER. The CDR3 is 16 residues long. The V and J ends lost 0 bases and 4 bases, in that order; junction bases with no gene match: 6. The CDR3 here is CASSQEGQAKADTQYF. Written as DNA, the CDR3 is TGCGCCAGCAGCCAAGAGGGACAGGCCAAAGCAGATACGCAGTATTTT.

The chain carries TRBV29-1 and TRBJ2-7; 9 nucleotides match TRBD1. This CDR3 is built from 12 residues. The germline V gene encodes CDR1 SQVTM and CDR2 ANQGSEA. V trimming: 5 bases; J trimming: 6 bases; junction bases outside the gene matches: 5. The CDR3 spells CSVIGTGIEQYF. CDR3 coding DNA: TGCAGCGTTATCGGGACAGGGATCGAGCAGTACTTC.